The rows below give T cell receptor beta chains drawn from one sample of a study of beta chain features in type 1 diabetes. Clones were sequenced by immunoSEQ multiplex PCR, and TCRdb holds only the in-frame ones, with some missing. This sample has more than 300,000 clones, with around 8.5% found just once. The sample taken for sequencing was central memory CD4+ T cells from blood. The receptor source for this set is a man aged 30 to 45 with type 1 diabetes. The conserved cysteine and the conserved F or W are not part of the CDR3 here. Some rows have no size entry. The others give once, few or many, or a class for an expanded clone.

V: TRBV30
size: -
J: TRBJ1-5
CDR3: AWSGAGGNQPQH

V: TRBV30
size: few
J: TRBJ1-1
CDR3: AWSVRWGKNTEAF

V: TRBV6-6
size: -
J: TRBJ2-3
CDR3: ASRPGRGKTDTQY

V: TRBV28
size: -
J: TRBJ1-6
CDR3: ATGRGGDSPLH

V: TRBV5-1
size: few
J: TRBJ2-5
CDR3: ASSSTGGVGETQY

V: TRBV18
size: few
J: TRBJ2-7
CDR3: ASSPSPLGEQY

V: TRBV11-3
size: -
J: TRBJ2-7
CDR3: ASSVTGGSYEQY

V: TRBV28
size: -
J: TRBJ1-2
CDR3: ASSLERPIDINYGYT

V: TRBV1
size: -
J: TRBJ2-1
CDR3: TSSLPPGLDDNEQF

V: TRBV6-1
size: few
J: TRBJ1-6
CDR3: ASRSGGPDSPLH

V: TRBV30
size: many
J: TRBJ1-4
CDR3: AWSAGQGVEKLF

V: TRBV10-3
size: -
J: TRBJ1-6
CDR3: AISASLSNSPLH

V: TRBV9
size: few
J: TRBJ2-2
CDR3: ASTVGGGAPGELF

V: TRBV7-6
size: few
J: TRBJ2-3
CDR3: ASSFTGPPDTQY

V: TRBV6-6
size: -
J: TRBJ2-3
CDR3: ASSSKSTDTQY

V: TRBV4-3
size: few
J: TRBJ2-6
CDR3: ASSQPKGSKKGGT

V: TRBV30
size: -
J: TRBJ2-5
CDR3: AWSIQGGETQY

V: TRBV11-3
size: few
J: TRBJ2-7
CDR3: ASSLEGSQGYEQY

V: TRBV29-1
size: -
J: TRBJ2-6
CDR3: SVEGTLLSGANVLT

V: TRBV18
size: few
J: TRBJ2-3
CDR3: ASSPRLGSTDTQY

V: TRBV2
size: few
J: TRBJ1-1
CDR3: ASSEQTGNTEAF

V: TRBV18
size: -
J: TRBJ1-6
CDR3: ASSPVGRDSPLH

V: TRBV11-2
size: -
J: TRBJ2-3
CDR3: ASSVNRAGTDTQY

V: TRBV4-3
size: -
J: TRBJ1-2
CDR3: ASSSPGYYGYT

V: TRBV2
size: many
J: TRBJ2-1
CDR3: ASRYITYNEQF

V: TRBV5-4
size: -
J: TRBJ2-2
CDR3: ASSLITTGELF

V: TRBV5-1
size: -
J: TRBJ2-7
CDR3: ASSWGGQHYEQY

V: TRBV27
size: few
J: TRBJ1-1
CDR3: ASSPLPDRGRNTEAF

V: TRBV6-5
size: few
J: TRBJ1-2
CDR3: ASSKLTGVWGYT

V: TRBV28
size: -
J: TRBJ1-1
CDR3: ASSTRTTNTEAF

V: TRBV11-2
size: once
J: TRBJ2-7
CDR3: ASSPSRQGSYEQY

V: TRBV5-1
size: few
J: TRBJ2-1
CDR3: ASSLGTSSGEQF

V: TRBV7-2
size: few
J: TRBJ2-5
CDR3: ASSLASVQDRPWVGQY

V: TRBV6-6
size: few
J: TRBJ2-7
CDR3: ASSVRDRSSYEQY

V: TRBV5-1
size: many
J: TRBJ2-1
CDR3: ASSFSVLAGSFNEQF

V: TRBV5-6
size: -
J: TRBJ1-1
CDR3: ASSLDRAITEAF

V: TRBV4-3
size: few
J: TRBJ2-5
CDR3: ASSQGSTGYQETQY

V: TRBV5-1
size: -
J: TRBJ2-1
CDR3: ASSARTVNNEQF

V: TRBV5-1
size: -
J: TRBJ2-7
CDR3: ASSPRDSSYEQY

V: TRBV29-1
size: -
J: TRBJ2-5
CDR3: SAYQETQY

V: TRBV29-1
size: few
J: TRBJ2-1
CDR3: SVWDTSYNEQF

V: TRBV5-1
size: -
J: TRBJ2-3
CDR3: ASSLEGRGDIDTQY

V: TRBV6-1
size: -
J: TRBJ2-3
CDR3: ASSFLPGGDTQY

V: TRBV9
size: many
J: TRBJ2-2
CDR3: ASSVWDTGELF

V: TRBV4-3
size: -
J: TRBJ1-1
CDR3: ASSRRVGDTEAF

V: TRBV6-5
size: few
J: TRBJ1-2
CDR3: ASSLGTGFYGYT

V: TRBV7-2
size: few
J: TRBJ2-3
CDR3: ASSLDPGQGAT

V: TRBV18
size: few
J: TRBJ1-4
CDR3: ASSQQGTNEKLF